These 17 T cell receptor beta chains share one sample of origin, sequenced in a study of blood T cells in healthy people across ages. Primed by a sample-barcoded 5' primer and a J-beta primer mix, a second PCR proceeded for about 7 to 11 cycles. TCRdb independently ran MiXCR on the 5' RACE reads; one entry per CDR3 protein. The sample carries fewer than 2,000,000 distinct CDR3 sequences, 30% to 40% recorded once. What was sequenced was blood. Every receptor here comes from a human donor in good health.

The rearrangement joins TRBV29-1 to TRBJ2-1; 10 nucleotides align to TRBD2. The V and J ends lost 6 bases and 10 bases, in that order; junction bases with no gene match: 9. The CDR3 extends over 13 amino acids. The germline V gene has CDR1 SQVTM and CDR2 ANQGSEA. Here the CDR3 DNA reads TGCAGCGTGAAGCGGGGGGGTGATTGGGAGCAGTTCTTC. It codes for CSVKRGGDWEQFF.

This clonotype occurred once. V and J are TRBV20-1 and TRBJ2-2, with 7 bases fitting TRBD1. Germline V gene sequence: CDR1 DFQATT, CDR2 SNEGSKA (reference sequence). The V and J ends lost 5 bases and 3 bases, in that order; junction bases with no gene match: 12. This CDR3 has 16 residues. In DNA, the CDR3 is TGCAGTGCTCCGGAGTCTGGGACAGTTCACACCGGGGAGCTGTTTTTT. Encoded protein: CSAPESGTVHTGELFF.

The V call is TRBV20-1, the J call TRBJ2-7, with TRBD2 matching over 7 bases. Germline CDR1 reads DFQATT; CDR2 reads SNEGSKA (reference sequence). The CDR3 contains 13 residues. The junction had 8 bases not matched to a gene; V was cut back by 5 bases and J by 4 bases. The CDR3 nucleotides read TGCAGTGCTGCGCCCCGACTAGCTTACGAGCAGTACTTC. Its protein is CSAAPRLAYEQYF.

The chain carries TRBV4-3 and TRBJ1-5; 11 positions match TRBD1. Germline lookup yields CDR1 LGHNA and CDR2 YSLEER. The CDR3 length is 16 residues. V was clipped by 0 bases and J by 6 bases; unmatched bases: 4. The CDR3 protein is CASSQERTGGLQPQHF. Written as DNA, the CDR3 is TGCGCCAGCAGCCAAGAAAGGACAGGGGGCCTTCAGCCCCAGCATTTT.

V usage is TRBV27 and J usage is TRBJ2-1, with D maybe TRBD2 (5 bases). The V and J ends lost 5 bases and 10 bases respectively, with 15 bases between them. The CDR3 totals 13 residues. Germline CDR1 MNHEY, CDR2 SMNVEV (reference sequence). The CDR3 reads CASSATAGGEQFF. The CDR3 DNA follows: TGTGCCAGCAGTGCTACCGCGGGTGGCGAGCAGTTCTTC.

This clonotype occurred a few times. The chain joins TRBV20-1 to TRBJ1-2; D is possibly TRBD1 (6 bases). The CDR3 is made up of 16 amino acids. Germline CDR1 DFQATT, CDR2 SNEGSKA (reference sequence). The V end was cut by 0 bases, the J end by 7 bases, with 21 bases between. The CDR3 is CSARDSAGGRGGGYTF. Written as DNA, the CDR3 is TGCAGTGCTAGAGATTCGGCGGGGGGACGAGGGGGTGGCTACACCTTC.

As concerns this clonotype: The germline gene is not matched at one end of the junction; a read error may be the cause. The chain has TRBV7-2 and TRBJ1-6; D unresolved. From germline, CDR1 is SGHTA and CDR2 FQGNSA. The CDR3 is 19 amino acids. CDR3 protein: CANSFPILPKASYNSPLHF. The CDR3 DNA is TGTGCCAACAGCTTCCCGATTCTTCCCAAGGCCTCTTATAATTCACCCCTCCACTTT.

The chain joins TRBV7-6 to TRBJ2-1, with TRBD2 matching over 9 bases. V lost 4 bases to trimming and J lost 8 bases; unmatched junction nucleotides: 3. Germline CDR1 SGHVS, CDR2 FNYEAQ. CDR3 length: 13 amino acids. CDR3 sequence reads: CASSSAGGHEQFF. The CDR3 nucleotides read TGTGCCAGCAGCTCAGCGGGGGGACATGAGCAGTTCTTC.

The genes are TRBV7-2 and TRBJ2-7, with D perhaps TRBD1 (6 bases). CDR3 size: 17 residues. Per germline, CDR1 SGHTA and CDR2 FQGNSA. Trimming cost V 4 bases and J 2 bases, with 21 bases left between them. In DNA, the CDR3 is TGTGCCAGCAGCTCCCCGGGTCGCGTGGGGGCCGCCTACGAGCAGTACTTC. Translated: CASSSPGRVGAAYEQYF.

This clonotype was detected ten times or more. The rearrangement uses TRBV2 and TRBJ2-1, with 10 positions matching TRBD1. The CDR3 spans 12 residues. Trimming took 6 bases from V and 8 from J; bases not matched to a gene: 1. Germline CDR1 and CDR2: SNHLY and FYNNEI. Here the CDR3 DNA reads TGTGCCAGCAGGGACAGGGGGGATGAGCAGTTCTTC. Residues: CASRDRGDEQFF. Filled out from reference TRBV2 and TRBJ2-1, the complete variable domain reads EPEVTQTPSHQVTQMGQEVILRCVPISNHLYFYWYRQILGQKVEFLVSFYNNEISEKSEIFDDQFSVERPDGSNFTLKIRSTKLEDSAMYFCASRDRGDEQFFGPGTRLTVL.

This clonotype occurred a few times. V and J are TRBV9 and TRBJ2-7; D uncertain. The V end lost 2 bases, the J end lost 3 bases, and 12 bases lay between the germline ends. The CDR3 runs 14 residues. Germline V gene sequence: CDR1 SGDLS, CDR2 YYNGEE. CDR3 amino acids: CASSVGSSHYEQYF. The CDR3 bases are TGTGCCAGCAGCGTCGGCTCTTCCCACTACGAGCAGTACTTC.

The V call is TRBV5-1, the J call TRBJ1-4; D remains unclear. The CDR3 loop spans 14 amino acids. V shed 4 bases and J shed 6 bases, with 13 bases lying between them. CDR1 is SGHRS, CDR2 YFSETQ, per germline. CDR3 in amino acids: CASSAREWDEKLFF. CDR3 sequence (DNA): TGCGCCAGCAGCGCCCGGGAGTGGGATGAAAAACTGTTTTTT.

The rearrangement joins TRBV4-2 to TRBJ2-5; 7 positions match TRBD2. This CDR3 has 15 amino acids. V shed 3 bases and J 5 bases; nucleotides not matched to a gene: 9. CDR1 LGHNA and CDR2 YNFKEQ come from the germline V gene. CDR3 sequence (DNA): TGTGCCAGCAGCCAGATCGCCGGAGCGGGGGAGACCCAGTACTTC. Translation gives CASSQIAGAGETQYF.

This clonotype was detected only a few times. V and J are TRBV5-1 and TRBJ1-5, with no clear D. Germline CDR1 and CDR2: SGHRS and YFSETQ. Trimming left V 1 base short and J 5 bases short, with 7 bases between. This CDR3 contains 13 residues. CDR3 loop: CASSLRSDQPQHF. The CDR3 DNA reads as TGCGCCAGCAGCTTGCGGAGCGATCAGCCCCAGCATTTT.

This clonotype was picked up a small number of times. The rearrangement uses TRBV11-2 and TRBJ1-2; 8 nucleotides match TRBD1. This CDR3 has 15 amino acids. Looked up from germline, CDR1 is SGHAT and CDR2 is FQNNGV. J lost 6 bases, V lost 0 bases, and 6 bases had no gene match. CDR3 in amino acids: CASSLDRGQANGYTF. The DNA of the CDR3 is TGTGCCAGCAGCTTAGATCGGGGACAGGCCAATGGCTACACCTTC.

The chain couples TRBV7-9 to TRBJ2-3; 11 nucleotides agree with TRBD2. CDR3 length: 19 residues. CDR1 and CDR2 from the germline V gene are SEHNR and FQNEAQ (reference sequence). V trimming: 5 bases; J trimming: 0 bases; junction bases outside the gene matches: 13. The CDR3: CASSPVTSGGSPSTDTQYF. The DNA for the CDR3 is TGTGCCAGCAGCCCGGTCACTAGCGGGGGTTCCCCTAGCACAGATACGCAGTATTTT.

A few counts support this clonotype. The chain combines TRBV7-9 with TRBJ2-5; perhaps TRBD2 as D (7 bases). Germline V gives CDR1 SEHNR, CDR2 FQNEAQ (reference sequence). This CDR3 has 15 residues. V was pared by 5 bases and J by 1 base, with 14 bases between. The CDR3, as DNA: TGTGCCAGCAGCACGAGGGGGAGGGCCCAAGAGACCCAGTACTTC. This codes for CASSTRGRAQETQYF.